This T cell receptor (beta chain) derives from a study of regulatory T cells in long-lasting Graves disease (dated by TCRdb to the early 2020s). Notes on the research overall: Persistent Graves' disease was defined as persistently positive TSH receptor autoantibodies together with antithyroid drug treatment for over 5 years. Peripheral blood TCR sequencing and RNA sequencing compared persistent Graves' disease patients with newly diagnosed Graves' disease patients. The study was registered as a clinical trial and conducted in China. A total of roughly 33 samples were covered by TCR sequencing, comprising approximately 13 persistent and around 20 newly diagnosed Graves' disease patients. Persistent Graves' disease patients in the clinical cohort had taken antithyroid drugs for 9.5 to 13 years on average. Summary of the overall study and its limitations: Only the TCR beta chain was sequenced and analyzed. As a limitation, the authors acknowledged that the small sample size may reduce accuracy. TRBV28, TRBJ1-2 and TRBJ2-5 were preferentially used in persistent disease, while TRBV20-1 and TRBJ2-1 were favored in newly diagnosed disease. Patients with persistent disease shared more public clonotypes (around 3,000) than newly diagnosed patients did (about 1,000). Because the primary lesion, thyroid tissue, could not be accessed, the study looked at peripheral blood alone. Compared with newly diagnosed patients, persistent Graves' disease patients had lower TCR Shannon entropy and fewer highly expanded clones, which suggests clonal expansion.

This clonotype appeared many times. This receptor's antigen is unknown. No base qualities exist here, and no much larger clone lies one base off it. V and J are truncated by 0 bases and 4 bases respectively, leaving an intervening sequence of 0 bases. CDR1 and CDR2 were assigned from the germline V gene as SQVTM and ANQGSEA. The CDR3 sequence holds 10 residues, the cysteine and phenylalanine included. The entry retains the CDR3 DNA only, 30 bases that are in frame from base 1. The protocol used for the library was multiplex PCR. Sequencer: Illumina HiSeq 4000. CDR3 regions were amplified by Arm-PCR with iRepertoire HTBI primers to construct TCR beta libraries. PCR products were gel purified before sequencing. The authors' pipeline ran thus. Across samples, around 58 TRBV and roughly 15 TRBJ segments were identified and used for gene usage analysis of CDR3 amino acid clonotypes. COPE and FqMerger were used to merge the filtered high-quality paired reads into contigs. BLAST was used to align contigs to the IMGT TRBV, TRBD and TRBJ reference genes, and CDR3 was defined following IMGT. Any clonotype with a frequency above 0.1% was counted as a highly expanded clone. Shannon entropy served as the measure of repertoire diversity, while the Gini coefficient captured V-J evenness. Clonotypes shared by more than one individual were considered public. TCRdb trimmed public reads at Q25 via fastp, called clones via MiXCR and kept in-frame beta chains. All rows with the same CDR3 protein become a single entry with the most common DNA and genes. These V and J calls rely on TCRdb rather than the paper's analysis. For this sample the table gives around 460,000 distinct CDR3 sequences, of which about 22% were detected only once. The ten largest make up around 12% of the sample.

Reading the label with the study, this specimen's time point is: persistent/refractory GD, antithyroid drugs over 5 years with positive TRAb. For both TCR sequencing and RNA sequencing, RNA was extracted from PBMCs in TRIzol. Graves' disease was diagnosed according to American Thyroid Association guidelines. Patients were recruited from an endocrinology department in Xi'an, China. Each patient gave about 10 milliliters of peripheral blood, collected in an EDTA anticoagulant tube. Ficoll Paque Plus density gradient separation was used to isolate PBMCs, and no additional T cell sorting was done. An Agilent 2100 Bioanalyzer and agarose gel were used to check RNA quality, while a NanoDrop 2000 measured RNA concentration.

This receptor was obtained from a female donor with Graves disease. Sequencing used peripheral blood mononuclear cells (PBMCs), obtained when the disease was refractory, from a patient treated with antithyroid drugs. Recombination connected TRBV29-1 to TRBJ2-5, with the D segment identity uncertain. Here is the DNA: TGCAGCGTTGAAGAAGAGACCCAGTACTTC. It specifies CSVEEETQYF.